The sequence of this T cell receptor (beta chain) was determined in a study of blood T cell repertoires in COVID-19. The protocol was immunoSEQ multiplex PCR, while the TCRdb copy is restricted to in-frame clones and leaves out a portion. The data show some 200,000 clones, over 80% seen once. Recruitment covered 25 or so US areas and drew participants whose ages spanned roughly 18 to 100 years. V lost 6 bases and J lost 7, with 13 bases in between. The germline V gene has CDR1 ENHRY and CDR2 SYGVKD. This CDR3 contains 13 residues. The specimen sequenced was PBMCs or T cells enriched from blood (not recorded which). This chain uses TRBV10-3 with TRBJ2-1; D uncertain. The receptor was derived from a man between 18 and 29 years old with acute COVID-19. For the CDR3, the DNA is TGTGCCATCAGATCGGGTCCTGGGAATGAGCAGTTCTTC. Translated, it gives CAIRSGPGNEQFF.